These 15 T cell receptor beta chains came from one sample sequenced in a study of cytomegalovirus exposure and HLA in healthy donors. In the PCR, 60 Vbeta and 13 Jbeta primers were used. Produced via immunoSEQ multiplex PCR; TCRdb's table is partial and in-frame only. Counted here are 100,000 to 150,000 clones, roughly 80% occurring once; the ten biggest clones make up around 3.3%. Sequencing was performed on PBMCs. Every receptor here comes from a woman between 50 and 59 years old in good health and CMV-seronegative.

The CDR3 DNA reads TGCAGTGCTAGTCTATCCTACGAGCAGTACTTC. This gives the protein CSASLSYEQYF. This sequence joins TRBV20-1 and TRBJ2-7; D unresolved. V lost 3 bases and J lost 1, with 4 bases in between. The CDR3 is 11 amino acids. CDR1 and CDR2 from the germline V gene are DFQATT and SNEGSKA (reference sequence).

Only a few counts were recorded for this clone. The chain links TRBV28 to TRBJ2-1, with D tentatively TRBD1 (6 bases). The CDR3 has 15 amino acids. Germline V gene data show CDR1 as MDHEN and CDR2 as SYDVKM. V gave up 8 bases and J gave up 2 bases, with 16 bases separating them. CDR3 DNA sequence: TGTGCCAGCGGCCCTGGGCAGGGGACCTACAATGAGCAGTTCTTC. Protein: CASGPGQGTYNEQFF.

This clone was seen a handful of times. This chain links TRBV2 with TRBJ1-2, with 12 bases lining up with TRBD1. In germline, CDR1 is SNHLY, CDR2 FYNNEI. The CDR3 spans 17 residues. Trimming took 9 bases from V and 1 from J; bases not matched to a gene: 12. The DNA of the CDR3 is TGTGCCAGAGTCGCCGGGACAGGGGGCGCGGTTAACTATGGCTACACCTTC. This gives the protein CARVAGTGGAVNYGYTF.

In this sample, this clone is medium-sized (0.01 to 0.1%). The J gene is TRBJ2-7, the V gene TRBV28; perhaps TRBD2 as D (5 bases). This CDR3 spans 13 amino acids. V was clipped by 10 bases and J by 1 base, with 14 bases between them. Germline V gene data show CDR1 as MDHEN and CDR2 as SYDVKM. The CDR3 DNA follows: TGTGCCACCAAAGAGCCGGGGTCCTACGAGCAGTACTTC. Residues: CATKEPGSYEQYF. Looking up the rest from reference TRBV28 and TRBJ2-7 gives the full variable domain: DVKVTQSSRYLVKRTGEKVFLECVQDMDHENMFWYRQDPGLGLRLIYFSYDVKMKEKGDIPEGYSVSREKKERFSLILESASTNQTSMYLCATKEPGSYEQYFGPGTRLTVT.

This chain links TRBV2 with TRBJ2-2, with 10 bases fitting TRBD1. The V gene end was trimmed by 8 bases and the J gene end by 4 bases; junction bases not matched to a gene: 7. Germline assignment: CDR1 SNHLY and CDR2 FYNNEI. This CDR3 has 15 amino acids. The CDR3 nucleotides read TGTGCCAGCCAGACAGGGGGCGAGGGCACCGGGGAGCTGTTTTTT. Translating gives CASQTGGEGTGELFF.

The rearrangement links TRBV7-2 to TRBJ2-2; no firm D call. V was cut by 2 bases and J by 4 bases, with 5 bases left in between. Germline CDR1 SGHTA, CDR2 FQGNSA. The CDR3 has 13 amino acids. CDR3 region: CASSLFSTGELFF. CDR3 sequence (DNA): TGTGCCAGCAGCTTATTCTCCACCGGGGAGCTGTTTTTT. Drawing the rest from reference TRBV7-2 and TRBJ2-2, the complete variable domain is GAGVSQSPSNKVTEKGKDVELRCDPISGHTALYWYRQSLGQGLEFLIYFQGNSAPDKSGLPSDRFSAERTGGSVSTLTIQRTQQEDSAVYLCASSLFSTGELFFGEGSRLTVL.

The chain couples TRBV29-1 to TRBJ2-7; 7 positions match TRBD1. The CDR3 is made up of 11 amino acids. The germline V gene encodes CDR1 SQVTM and CDR2 ANQGSEA. Trimming removed 6 bases from V and 6 bases from J; junction bases left unmatched: 5. CDR3 amino acids: CSVRDSAEQYF. The CDR3 coding sequence is TGCAGCGTAAGGGACAGCGCCGAGCAGTACTTC.

Written as DNA, the CDR3 is TGTGCCAGTGGGCTGCGGGAGATGTCCTACAATGAGCAGTTCTTC. This translates into CASGLREMSYNEQFF. The gene calls are TRBV19 and TRBJ2-1; the match to TRBD2 covers 7 bases. With 8 bases clipped from V and 1 base from J, the junction kept 8 bases outside the gene matches. Germline CDR1 reads LNHDA; CDR2 reads SQIVND (reference sequence). CDR3 length: 15 residues. Drawing the rest from reference TRBV19 and TRBJ2-1, the complete variable domain is DGGITQSPKYLFRKEGQNVTLSCEQNLNHDAMYWYRQDPGQGLRLIYYSQIVNDFQKGDIAEGYSVSREKKESFPLTVTSAQKNPTAFYLCASGLREMSYNEQFFGPGTRLTVL.

The V gene is TRBV2, the J gene TRBJ2-3; no firm D call. Germline V gives CDR1 SNHLY, CDR2 FYNNEI. The CDR3 spans 12 residues. V was shortened by 6 bases and J by 6 bases, with 10 bases between the two germline ends. CDR3 loop: CASRRLGDTQYF. The CDR3 DNA reads as TGTGCCAGCAGGCGACTTGGGGATACGCAGTATTTT.

V is TRBV10-1 and J is TRBJ1-2; possible D gene TRBD1, 5 bases. The CDR3 consists of 17 residues. Trimming left V 0 bases short and J 2 bases short, with 16 bases between. Germline CDR1 reads WNHNN; CDR2 reads SYGVQD (reference sequence). For the CDR3, the DNA is TGCGCCAGCAGTGAGTCGATCGATGACAGACCAAACTATGGCTACACCTTC. It specifies CASSESIDDRPNYGYTF.

The chain is built from TRBV30 and TRBJ1-1; 7 bases align to TRBD1. CDR3 length: 13 residues. Germline values: CDR1 GTSNPN, CDR2 SVGIG (reference sequence). V lost 2 bases and J lost 11; bases outside the gene matches: 11. The CDR3 loop is CAWSRGRLNTAFF. The CDR3 DNA follows: TGTGCCTGGAGTAGGGGGCGACTTAATACGGCTTTCTTT.

The chain is built from TRBV10-3 and TRBJ2-2; 8 bases align to TRBD2. The length of the CDR3 is 15 residues. With 5 bases clipped from V and 1 base from J, the junction kept 3 bases outside the gene matches. Germline V CDR1 and CDR2: ENHRY, SYGVKD. The CDR3 loop is CAISQRGGNTGELFF. The CDR3 DNA sequence: TGTGCCATCAGTCAACGGGGGGGGAACACCGGGGAGCTGTTTTTT.

The chain employs TRBV7-9 and TRBJ2-1; possible D gene TRBD2, 5 bases. The CDR3 is 14 amino acids. V was trimmed by 1 base and J by 3 bases, leaving 7 bases between them. Per the germline V gene, CDR1 is SEHNR and CDR2 is FQNEAQ (reference sequence). The CDR3 nucleotides read TGTGCCAGCAGCTTAGATCGGGACTACAATGAGCAGTTCTTC. Its protein is CASSLDRDYNEQFF. Using reference TRBV7-9 and TRBJ2-1 for the parts outside the CDR3, the full variable domain is DTGVSQNPRHKITKRGQNVTFRCDPISEHNRLYWYRQTLGQGPEFLTYFQNEAQLEKSRLLSDRFSAERPKGSFSTLEIQRTEQGDSAMYLCASSLDRDYNEQFFGPGTRLTVL.

This clone was seen a handful of times. This sequence joins TRBV29-1 and TRBJ2-2, with TRBD1 matching 9 bases. V was pared by 7 bases and J by 5 bases, with 8 bases of the junction left unmatched. From germline, CDR1 is SQVTM and CDR2 ANQGSEA. The CDR3 extends over 14 amino acids. Written as DNA, the CDR3 is TGCAGCGGGGGACAGGGCTCCCAAACCGGGGAGCTGTTTTTT. It is translated as CSGGQGSQTGELFF.

V is TRBV5-1 and J is TRBJ2-2; 10 bases map to TRBD2. The trim removed 4 bases at V and 0 bases at J, leaving 9 bases unmatched. The CDR3 contains 18 residues. CDR1 is SGHRS, CDR2 YFSETQ, per germline. In DNA, the CDR3 is TGCGCCAGCAGCGGTAGGCTAGCGGGAGCTACGAACACCGGGGAGCTGTTTTTT. It translates to CASSGRLAGATNTGELFF. The full variable domain, with the rest looked up from reference TRBV5-1 and TRBJ2-2, is KAGVTQTPRYLIKTRGQQVTLSCSPISGHRSVSWYQQTPGQGLQFLFEYFSETQRNKGNFPGRFSGRQFSNSRSEMNVSTLELGDSALYLCASSGRLAGATNTGELFFGEGSRLTVL.